The clone carrying this T cell receptor beta chain was detected ten times or more. Antigen: not known. This specimen comes from a study of molecular identifiers for immune sequencing clone quantification. About the study: Four of five RNA aliquots from roughly 21,000 or 96,000 naive CD8 T cells were sequenced.

The CDR3 has 14 amino acids. Germline loops: CDR1 MGHRA, CDR2 YSYEKL. The V and J ends lost 0 bases and 9 bases respectively, with 12 bases between them. A CD8+CD4-CCR7+CD45RA+ phenotype served as the sorting definition for naive CD8 T cells. General observations from the study: Clone sizes that are highly expanded could be underestimated when identical TCR molecules share a barcode.

Methods described previously were used for bulk TCR libraries, and listed TCR primers were applied. Each CDR3 protein is one row after TCRdb ran MiXCR on the PCR reads. The sample contains hundreds of thousands of distinct CDR3 sequences, just under 20% of which appear only once. This TCR came from a human donor in good health. Some libraries in this study had Jurkat cell RNA spiked in. This rearrangement joins TRBV4-1 to TRBJ2-1; no clear D gene. The sample was naive CD8+ T cells from blood, with Jurkat cell RNA spiked in. Subset of the sample: FACS-sorted CD8+CD4-CCR7+CD45RA+ naive T cells. The CDR3 DNA sequence: TGCGCCAGCAGCCAAGATCTATGGGGTGTTGAGCAGTTCTTC. Translation gives CASSQDLWGVEQFF.